The text below deals with one TCR beta chain. What it binds is unknown. Sequenced by immunoSEQ multiplex PCR; TCRdb stores in-frame clones only, minus some. The data hold 100,000 or so clones, with about 88% observed a single time. This CDR3 contains 14 residues. Looked up from germline, CDR1 is SGHAT and CDR2 is FQNNGV. The germline V and J ends were trimmed by 8 bases and 7 bases, with 21 bases remaining between them. The data were taken from a study of T cell responses to AZD1222 COVID-19 vaccine. Whole-study results and caveats: Baseline seropositives among AZD1222 recipients totaled only five or six. Spike-specific TCR breadth and depth both grew after two AZD1222 doses. As reported, nearly half of all spike-specific TCRs target variant regions that are unmutated. Researchers report vaccine-associated CD4 TCRs spanning spike, with dominance at 160-218 and 743-854.

This material consisted of peripheral blood, taken on day 0 of AZD1222 vaccination. The genes are TRBV11-2 and TRBJ2-7; D possibly matches TRBD1 or TRBD2 (6 bases each). The sequence came from an adult in good health. The CDR3 loop reads CASDLLPGAGEQYF. In nucleotides, the CDR3 is TGTGCCAGCGACCTACTTCCGGGGGCGGGAGAGCAGTACTTC.